The 25 T cell receptor beta chains listed next were all sequenced from one sample in a study of blood T cell repertoires in COVID-19. Libraries were prepared by immunoSEQ multiplex PCR; TCRdb keeps only in-frame clonotypes and omits some of them. The sample holds roughly 240,000 clones, 86% seen once. The specimen sequenced was PBMCs or T cells enriched from blood (not recorded which). Every receptor here comes from a woman between 50 and 59 years old who had recovered from COVID-19.

The chain links TRBV7-8 to TRBJ2-3; 8 bases fit TRBD2. From germline, CDR1 is SGHVS and CDR2 FQNEAQ. Trimming removed 5 bases from V and 3 bases from J; junction bases left unmatched: 4. The length of the CDR3 is 14 residues. CDR3 residues: CASSPGGPTDTQYF. DNA of the CDR3: TGTGCCAGCAGCCCGGGGGGGCCTACAGATACGCAGTATTTT.

The chain recombines TRBV28 with TRBJ2-1, with D possibly being TRBD2 (5 bases). V gave up 5 bases and J gave up 6 bases, with 8 bases separating them. The CDR3 is made up of 12 amino acids. The germline CDR1 and CDR2 sequences are MDHEN and SYDVKM. CDR3 sequence (DNA): TGTGCCAGCAGTGTACTAGTCAATGAGCAGTTCTTC. Its protein product is CASSVLVNEQFF.

This chain connects TRBV14 to TRBJ1-2; D is perhaps TRBD1 (5 bases). Deletions cut 4 bases from V and 3 bases from J, with 15 bases between. The CDR3 is 15 amino acids. CDR1 SGHDN and CDR2 FVKESK come from the germline V gene. The CDR3 coding sequence is TGTGCCAGCAGCCCCAAGGGGTGGTACGACTATGGCTACACCTTC. Protein product: CASSPKGWYDYGYTF.

This clone was counted once. V usage is TRBV6-5 and J usage is TRBJ1-3; D gene ambiguous. CDR1 is MNHEY and CDR2 is SVGAGI in the germline V gene. CDR3 length equals 13 residues. V gave up 6 bases and J gave up 4 bases, with 10 bases separating them. In DNA form, the CDR3 reads TGTGCCAGCAGCCGTGACAACGGAAACACCATATATTTT. Its protein product is CASSRDNGNTIYF.

The chain recombines TRBV4-1 with TRBJ2-1; TRBD1 might be the D (5 bases). The V gene's germline CDR1 is MGHRA and CDR2 YSYEKL. V was shortened by 3 bases and J by 0 bases, with 12 bases between the two germline ends. The CDR3 spans 16 residues. The CDR3 region is CASSQVDILSYNEQFF. The CDR3 DNA follows: TGCGCCAGCAGCCAGGTGGACATCCTCTCCTACAATGAGCAGTTCTTC.

This rearrangement joins TRBV27 to TRBJ2-7; 10 nucleotides match TRBD1. Germline CDR1 reads MNHEY; CDR2 reads SMNVEV (reference sequence). The CDR3 covers 16 residues. V shed 6 bases, J shed 5 bases, and the junction held 13 bases outside the gene matches. CDR3 nucleotide sequence: TGTGCCAGCAGGGGGAACCGGGACAGGGGTTTAAACGAGCAGTACTTC. Translating it yields CASRGNRDRGLNEQYF.

The chain employs TRBV11-3 and TRBJ2-5, with D perhaps TRBD1 (6 bases). The CDR3 loop spans 14 amino acids. The V end lost 5 bases, the J end lost 2 bases, and 12 bases lay between the germline ends. Germline loops: CDR1 SGHNT, CDR2 YENEEA. The CDR3 DNA follows: TGTGCCAGCAGCGGGGGCCGTCGACAAGAGACCCAGTACTTC. Translating gives CASSGGRRQETQYF.

The CDR3 sequence: CASSISPGSSSPLHF. In DNA, the CDR3 is TGTGCCAGTAGTATCTCCCCAGGGTCGTCCTCACCCCTCCACTTT. The chain links TRBV19 to TRBJ1-6; a possible D gene is TRBD1 (5 bases). Germline assignment: CDR1 LNHDA and CDR2 SQIVND (reference sequence). The length of the CDR3 is 15 residues. V was clipped by 3 bases and J by 10 bases, with 16 bases between them.

This chain uses TRBV9 with TRBJ1-4; 11 bases fit TRBD1. The length of the CDR3 is 15 residues. The trim removed 4 bases at V and 7 bases at J, leaving 6 bases unmatched. Per germline, CDR1 SGDLS and CDR2 YYNGEE. CDR3 protein: CASSPWTGGLEKLFF. The CDR3 DNA sequence: TGTGCCAGCAGCCCCTGGACAGGGGGCCTTGAAAAACTGTTTTTT.

The chain is built from TRBV7-9 and TRBJ2-7; 7 bases line up with TRBD1. Germline V gene data show CDR1 as SEHNR and CDR2 as FQNEAQ (reference sequence). The length of the CDR3 is 14 residues. The V gene end was trimmed by 4 bases and the J gene end by 5 bases; junction bases not matched to a gene: 8. The CDR3 here is CASSSGQFGNEQYF. DNA for the CDR3: TGTGCCAGCAGCTCGGGACAGTTTGGGAACGAGCAGTACTTC.

The chain links TRBV19 to TRBJ2-5; the match to TRBD1 covers 8 bases. This CDR3 has 15 residues. Trimming removed 5 bases from V and 5 bases from J; junction bases left unmatched: 10. Germline-derived CDR1 and CDR2 are LNHDA and SQIVND (reference sequence). CDR3 nucleotide sequence: TGTGCCAGTAGTTTCCGGACAGGGATAAAGGAGACCCAGTACTTC. It yields the protein CASSFRTGIKETQYF.

V and J are TRBV5-1 and TRBJ1-2, with 7 positions matching TRBD1. The ends lost 0 bases at V and 4 bases at J; junction bases unmatched: 6. CDR3 length: 15 residues. From germline, CDR1 is SGHRS and CDR2 YFSETQ. The CDR3 reads CASSLATGNGYGYTF. CDR3 bases: TGCGCCAGCAGCTTGGCGACAGGGAATGGCTATGGCTACACCTTC.

The CDR3 region has the DNA TGTGCCAGCAGTGACGGGAGTAGCGGGATATACACAGATACGCAGTATTTT. It codes for CASSDGSSGIYTDTQYF. This rearrangement joins TRBV6-1 to TRBJ2-3, with 8 bases identical to TRBD2. The CDR3 sequence is 17 residues long. CDR1 MNHNS and CDR2 SASEGT come from the germline V gene. The ends lost 3 bases at V and 2 bases at J; junction bases unmatched: 10.

The chain employs TRBV7-2 and TRBJ1-5; D ambiguous. The ends were cut back, 1 base at V and 4 bases at J, with 14 bases in the middle. The CDR3 spans 16 residues. Germline loops: CDR1 SGHTA, CDR2 FQGNSA. As DNA, the CDR3 is TGTGCCAGCAGCTTAGGGACGGGGAAGAGGAATCAGCCCCAGCATTTT. Translated: CASSLGTGKRNQPQHF.

This chain uses TRBV12-3 or TRBV12-4 with TRBJ1-1, with a possible D match to TRBD1 (5 bases). The CDR3 runs 13 residues. The germline V and J ends were trimmed by 6 bases and 5 bases, with 13 bases remaining between them. DNA of the CDR3: TGTGCCAGCAGGGGAAACAGGTTAACTGAAGCTTTCTTT. Translation: CASRGNRLTEAFF.

The chain carries TRBV30 and TRBJ1-3; 8 nucleotides line up with TRBD1. The germline V gene encodes CDR1 GTSNPN and CDR2 SVGIG (reference sequence). After removal of 3 bases from V and 8 bases from J, the junction contained 9 bases not matched to a gene. The CDR3 is made up of 14 amino acids. CDR3 residues: CAWRAGGIADTIYF. The CDR3 nucleotides are TGTGCCTGGAGGGCAGGGGGCATTGCGGACACCATATATTTT.

In this sample, this clone turned up once. The V and J genes are TRBV6-2 or TRBV6-3 and TRBJ1-1, with D perhaps TRBD1 (6 bases). Germline V lookup: CDR1 MNHEY, CDR2 SVGEGT. Trimming stripped 2 bases from V and 3 bases from J, with 16 bases between. This CDR3 region has 16 residues. DNA for the CDR3: TGTGCCAGCAGTTACGGGTTGGGGGCCCGGGACACTGAAGCTTTCTTT. It translates to CASSYGLGARDTEAFF.

This clone occurred once. V and J are TRBV4-1 and TRBJ2-7; the match to TRBD2 covers 10 bases. The junction had 8 bases not matched to a gene; V was cut back by 0 bases and J by 3 bases. The CDR3 has 17 amino acids. CDR1 MGHRA and CDR2 YSYEKL come from the germline V gene. CDR3 bases: TGCGCCAGCAGCCAAGAGGGAGGGCTAGCGGGAGTCTACGAGCAGTACTTC. This encodes CASSQEGGLAGVYEQYF.

This chain links TRBV19 with TRBJ2-3; 7 nucleotides match TRBD2. V trimming: 2 bases; J trimming: 0 bases; junction bases outside the gene matches: 5. This CDR3 has 16 amino acids. CDR1 is LNHDA, CDR2 SQIVND, per germline (reference sequence). CDR3 sequence (DNA): TGTGCCAGTAGTATACGGCTAGCGGCCAGCACAGATACGCAGTATTTT. Translated, it gives CASSIRLAASTDTQYF. Supplemented by reference TRBV19 and TRBJ2-3, the full variable domain reads DGGITQSPKYLFRKEGQNVTLSCEQNLNHDAMYWYRQDPGQGLRLIYYSQIVNDFQKGDIAEGYSVSREKKESFPLTVTSAQKNPTAFYLCASSIRLAASTDTQYFGPGTRLTVL.

This chain connects TRBV28 to TRBJ2-4, with a weak D call TRBD1 (5 bases). The germline V and J ends were trimmed by 2 bases and 7 bases, with 15 bases remaining between them. CDR1 MDHEN and CDR2 SYDVKM come from the germline V gene. CDR3 length: 15 amino acids. The CDR3 DNA follows: TGTGCCAGCAGTTTAGGTGGGGCGCTTGGGAACATTCAGTACTTC. Protein product: CASSLGGALGNIQYF.

The count of this clone is one. The V gene is TRBV28, the J gene TRBJ1-2; TRBD1 might be the D (5 bases). The CDR3 contains 15 residues. Germline CDR1 MDHEN, CDR2 SYDVKM. Trimming removed 3 bases from V and 4 bases from J, with 15 bases in between. The chain's CDR3 is CASSFGGEEFYGYTF. CDR3 DNA sequence: TGTGCCAGCAGTTTCGGGGGAGAGGAATTCTATGGCTACACCTTC.

This clone was seen more than once but under ten times. The CDR3 sequence: CAIRRGRDSYNEQFF. DNA for the CDR3: TGTGCCATCAGACGAGGACGGGACTCCTACAATGAGCAGTTCTTC. The rearrangement uses TRBV10-3 and TRBJ2-1; D is perhaps TRBD2 (5 bases). The CDR3 consists of 15 residues. The germline CDR1 and CDR2 sequences are ENHRY and SYGVKD. V was pared by 6 bases and J by 0 bases, with 12 bases between.

This chain uses TRBV7-4 with TRBJ1-3; TRBD1 matches 8 bases. The trim removed 3 bases at V and 2 bases at J, leaving 6 bases unmatched. Germline lookup yields CDR1 SGHVT and CDR2 SQSDAQ. CDR3 length: 16 amino acids. Here the CDR3 DNA reads TGTGCCAGCAGCTTCAGGGGGCTATTCACTGGAAACACCATATATTTT. Its translation: CASSFRGLFTGNTIYF. Full variable domain (rest looked up from reference TRBV7-4 and TRBJ1-3): GAGVSQSPRYKVAKRGRDVALRCDSISGHVTLYWYRQTLGQGSEVLTYSQSDAQRDKSGRPSGRFSAERPERSVSTLKIQRTEQGDSAVYLCASSFRGLFTGNTIYFGEGSWLTVV.

The chain employs TRBV5-1 and TRBJ1-4, with 7 positions matching TRBD1. V shed 4 bases and J 5 bases; nucleotides not matched to a gene: 11. CDR1 is SGHRS and CDR2 is YFSETQ in the germline V gene. The CDR3 loop spans 16 amino acids. This CDR3 reads CASSAGQAASNEKLFF. The CDR3 DNA is TGCGCCAGCAGCGCCGGACAGGCAGCGTCCAATGAAAAACTGTTTTTT. Full variable domain (outside the CDR3, taken from reference TRBV5-1 and TRBJ1-4): KAGVTQTPRYLIKTRGQQVTLSCSPISGHRSVSWYQQTPGQGLQFLFEYFSETQRNKGNFPGRFSGRQFSNSRSEMNVSTLELGDSALYLCASSAGQAASNEKLFFGSGTQLSVL.

J is TRBJ2-2 and V is TRBV27; a weak D match, TRBD2 (6 bases). The CDR3 has 18 residues. Germline CDR1 reads MNHEY; CDR2 reads SMNVEV (reference sequence). V gave up 5 bases and J gave up 4 bases, with 23 bases separating them. CDR3 DNA sequence: TGTGCCAGCAGTCCCGGACGAGGACTTATGGGAGGCACCGGGGAGCTGTTTTTT. It translates to CASSPGRGLMGGTGELFF.